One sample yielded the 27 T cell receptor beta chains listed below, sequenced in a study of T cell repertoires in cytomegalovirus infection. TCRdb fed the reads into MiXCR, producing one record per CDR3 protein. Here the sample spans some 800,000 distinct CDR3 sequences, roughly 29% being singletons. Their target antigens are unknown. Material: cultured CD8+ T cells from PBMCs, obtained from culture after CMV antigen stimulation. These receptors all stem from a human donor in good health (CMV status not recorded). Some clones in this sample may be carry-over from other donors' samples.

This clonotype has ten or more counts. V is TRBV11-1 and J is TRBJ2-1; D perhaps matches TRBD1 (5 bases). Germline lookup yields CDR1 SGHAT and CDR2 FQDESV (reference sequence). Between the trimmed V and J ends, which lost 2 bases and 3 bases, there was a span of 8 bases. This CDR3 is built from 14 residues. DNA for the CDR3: TGTGCCAGCAGCTTAAGGGGTAACTACAATGAGCAGTTCTTC. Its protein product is CASSLRGNYNEQFF.

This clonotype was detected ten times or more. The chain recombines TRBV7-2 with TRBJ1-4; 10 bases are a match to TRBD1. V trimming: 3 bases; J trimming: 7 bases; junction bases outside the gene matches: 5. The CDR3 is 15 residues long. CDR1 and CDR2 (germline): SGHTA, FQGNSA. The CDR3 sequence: CASSFDRGRGEKLFF. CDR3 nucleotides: TGTGCCAGCAGCTTCGACAGGGGGCGAGGTGAAAAACTGTTTTTT.

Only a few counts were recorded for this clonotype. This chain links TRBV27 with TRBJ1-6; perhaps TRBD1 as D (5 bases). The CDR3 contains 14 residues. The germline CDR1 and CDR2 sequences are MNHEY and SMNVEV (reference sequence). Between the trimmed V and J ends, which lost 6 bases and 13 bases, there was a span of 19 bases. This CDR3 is CASSLQVPLFPLHF. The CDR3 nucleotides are TGTGCCAGCAGCTTACAGGTCCCTCTATTTCCCCTCCACTTT.

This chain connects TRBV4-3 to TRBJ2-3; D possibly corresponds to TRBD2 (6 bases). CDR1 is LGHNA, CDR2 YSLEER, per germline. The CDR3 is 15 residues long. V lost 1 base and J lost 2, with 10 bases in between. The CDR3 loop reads CASSQGRGTTDTQYF. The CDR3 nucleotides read TGCGCCAGCAGCCAAGGTCGGGGGACCACAGATACGCAGTATTTT.

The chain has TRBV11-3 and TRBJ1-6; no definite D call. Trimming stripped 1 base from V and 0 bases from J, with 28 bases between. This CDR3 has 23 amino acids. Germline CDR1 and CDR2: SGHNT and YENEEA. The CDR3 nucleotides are TGTGCCAGCAGCTTAGGGAGGTTCGCAACGGGCAGTGAAGTGAGCTCCTATAATTCACCCCTCCACTTT. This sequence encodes CASSLGRFATGSEVSSYNSPLHF.

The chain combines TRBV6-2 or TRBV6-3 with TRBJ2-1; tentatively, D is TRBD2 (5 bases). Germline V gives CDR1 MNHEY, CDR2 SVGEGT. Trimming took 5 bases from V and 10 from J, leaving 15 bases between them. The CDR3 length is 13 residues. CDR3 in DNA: TGTGCCAGCAGTGGCCTTAGGAGGTCGGAGCAGTTCTTC. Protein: CASSGLRRSEQFF.

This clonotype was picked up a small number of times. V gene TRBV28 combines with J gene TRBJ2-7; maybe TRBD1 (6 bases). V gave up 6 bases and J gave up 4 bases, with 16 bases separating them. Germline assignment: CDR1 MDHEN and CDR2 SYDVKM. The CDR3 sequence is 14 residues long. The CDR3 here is CASRSRDTRYEQYV. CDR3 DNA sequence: TGTGCCAGCAGATCCCGGGACACGCGGTACGAGCAGTACGTC.

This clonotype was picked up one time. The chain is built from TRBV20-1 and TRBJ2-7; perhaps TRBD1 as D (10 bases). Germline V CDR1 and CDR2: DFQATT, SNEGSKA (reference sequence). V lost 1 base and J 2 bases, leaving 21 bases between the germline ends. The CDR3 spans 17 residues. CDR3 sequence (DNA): TGCAGTGCTAGAGGGACAGGGGGTAGCGGGGGAGCCTACGAGCAGTACTTC. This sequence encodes CSARGTGGSGGAYEQYF.

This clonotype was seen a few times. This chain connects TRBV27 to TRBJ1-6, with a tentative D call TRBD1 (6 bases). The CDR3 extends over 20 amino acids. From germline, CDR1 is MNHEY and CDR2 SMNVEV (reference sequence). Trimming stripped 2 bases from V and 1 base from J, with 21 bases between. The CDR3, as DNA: TGTGCCAGCAGTTTAGGTTGGGACATAATAGATGGTTCCTATAATTCACCCCTCCACTTT. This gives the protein CASSLGWDIIDGSYNSPLHF.

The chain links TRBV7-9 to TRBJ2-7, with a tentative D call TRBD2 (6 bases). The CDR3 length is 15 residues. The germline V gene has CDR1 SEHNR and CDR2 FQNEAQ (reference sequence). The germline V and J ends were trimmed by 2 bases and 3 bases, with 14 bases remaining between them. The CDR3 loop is CASSLPISGHYEQYF. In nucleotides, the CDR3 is TGTGCCAGCAGCTTACCCATTAGCGGCCACTACGAGCAGTACTTC.

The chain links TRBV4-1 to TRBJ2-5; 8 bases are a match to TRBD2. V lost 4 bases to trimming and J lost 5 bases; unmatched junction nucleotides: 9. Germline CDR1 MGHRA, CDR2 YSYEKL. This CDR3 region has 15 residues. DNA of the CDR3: TGCGCCAGCAGCCCTTCGGGGGGGAGAGTCGAGACCCAGTACTTC. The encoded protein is CASSPSGGRVETQYF.

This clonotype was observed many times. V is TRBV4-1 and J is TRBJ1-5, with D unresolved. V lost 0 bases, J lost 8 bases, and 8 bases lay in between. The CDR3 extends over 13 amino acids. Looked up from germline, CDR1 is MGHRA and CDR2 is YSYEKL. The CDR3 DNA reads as TGCGCCAGCAGCCAAGATAAACGGGAGCCCCAGCATTTT. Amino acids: CASSQDKREPQHF.

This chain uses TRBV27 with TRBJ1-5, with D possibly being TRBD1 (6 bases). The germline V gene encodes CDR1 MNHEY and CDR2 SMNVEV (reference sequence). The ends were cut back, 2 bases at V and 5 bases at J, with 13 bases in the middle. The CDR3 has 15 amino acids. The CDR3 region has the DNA TGTGCCAGCAGTTTACGGGGGCGTGGGGATCAGCCCCAGCATTTT. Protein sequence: CASSLRGRGDQPQHF.

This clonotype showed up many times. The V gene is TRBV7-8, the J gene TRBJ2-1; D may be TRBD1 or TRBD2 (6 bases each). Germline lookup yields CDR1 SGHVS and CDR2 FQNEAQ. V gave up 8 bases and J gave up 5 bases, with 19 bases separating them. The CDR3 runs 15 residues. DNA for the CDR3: TGTGCCAGCCTCCGTTACGGGGGCGAAAACAATGAGCAGTTCTTC. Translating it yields CASLRYGGENNEQFF.

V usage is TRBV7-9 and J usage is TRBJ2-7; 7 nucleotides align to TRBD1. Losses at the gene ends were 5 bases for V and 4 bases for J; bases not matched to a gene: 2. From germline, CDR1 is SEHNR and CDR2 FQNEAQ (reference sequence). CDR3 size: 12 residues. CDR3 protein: CASSPGQYEQYV. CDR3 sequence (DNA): TGTGCCAGCAGCCCGGGACAGTACGAGCAGTACGTC.

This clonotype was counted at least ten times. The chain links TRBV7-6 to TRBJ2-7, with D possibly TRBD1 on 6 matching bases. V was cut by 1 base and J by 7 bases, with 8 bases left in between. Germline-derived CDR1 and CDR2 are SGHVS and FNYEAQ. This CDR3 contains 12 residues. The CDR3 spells CASSLVQGEQYF. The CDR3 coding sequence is TGTGCCAGCAGCTTAGTGCAGGGGGAGCAGTACTTC.

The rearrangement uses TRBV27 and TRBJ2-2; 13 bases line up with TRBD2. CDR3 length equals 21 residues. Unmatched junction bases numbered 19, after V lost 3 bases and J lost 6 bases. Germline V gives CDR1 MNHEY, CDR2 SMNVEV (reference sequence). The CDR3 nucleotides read TGTGCCAGCAGTTTCCACTGGACTAGCGGGGGCCTTAGCGGAGGGGCCGGGGAGCTGTTTTTT. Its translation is CASSFHWTSGGLSGGAGELFF.

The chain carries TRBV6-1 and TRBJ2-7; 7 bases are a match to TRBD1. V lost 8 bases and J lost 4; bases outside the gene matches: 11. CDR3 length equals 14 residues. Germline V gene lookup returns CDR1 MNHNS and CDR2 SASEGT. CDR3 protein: CASWTDRDRYEQYF. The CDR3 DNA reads TGTGCCAGCTGGACCGACAGGGATCGTTACGAGCAGTACTTC.

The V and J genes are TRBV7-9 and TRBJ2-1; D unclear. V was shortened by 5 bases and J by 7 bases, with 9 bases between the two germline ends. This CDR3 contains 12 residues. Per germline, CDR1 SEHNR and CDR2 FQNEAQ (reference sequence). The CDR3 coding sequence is TGTGCCAGCAGCCGGTCAGAAAATGAGCAGTTCTTC. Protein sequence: CASSRSENEQFF.

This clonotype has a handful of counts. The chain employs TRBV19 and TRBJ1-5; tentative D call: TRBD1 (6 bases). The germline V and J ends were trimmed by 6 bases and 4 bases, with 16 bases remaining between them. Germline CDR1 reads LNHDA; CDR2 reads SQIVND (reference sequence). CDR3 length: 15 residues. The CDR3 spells CASRRTGQSNQPQHF. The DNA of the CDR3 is TGTGCCAGTAGACGGACCGGACAGTCTAATCAGCCCCAGCATTTT.

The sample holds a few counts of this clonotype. CDR3 region: CATSDLPGQGPQGSYNEQFF. CDR3 DNA sequence: TGTGCCACCAGTGACCTGCCGGGACAGGGCCCGCAGGGCTCCTACAATGAGCAGTTCTTC. The chain combines TRBV24-1 with TRBJ2-1; 9 bases align to TRBD1. Trimming at V came to 4 bases and at J to 0 bases, leaving 15 bases not matched to a gene. The CDR3 extends over 20 amino acids. The germline gives CDR1 KGHDR, CDR2 SFDVKD.

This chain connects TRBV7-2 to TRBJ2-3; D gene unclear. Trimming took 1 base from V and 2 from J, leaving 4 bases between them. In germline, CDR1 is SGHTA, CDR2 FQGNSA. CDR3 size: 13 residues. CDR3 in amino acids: CASSLDNTDTQYF. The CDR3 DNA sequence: TGTGCCAGCAGCTTAGACAACACAGATACGCAGTATTTT.

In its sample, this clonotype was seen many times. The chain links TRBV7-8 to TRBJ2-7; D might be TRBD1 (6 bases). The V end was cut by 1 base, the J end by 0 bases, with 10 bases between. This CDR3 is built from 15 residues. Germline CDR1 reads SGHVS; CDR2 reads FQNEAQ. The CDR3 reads CASSLVVGGSYEQYF. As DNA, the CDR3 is TGTGCCAGCAGCTTAGTCGTAGGGGGCTCCTACGAGCAGTACTTC.

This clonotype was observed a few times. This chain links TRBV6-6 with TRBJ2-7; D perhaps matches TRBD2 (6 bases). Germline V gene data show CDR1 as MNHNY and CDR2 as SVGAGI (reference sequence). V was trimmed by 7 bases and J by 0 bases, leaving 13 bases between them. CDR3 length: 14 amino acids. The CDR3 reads CASNYQGGSYEQYF. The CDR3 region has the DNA TGTGCCAGCAATTATCAGGGAGGCTCCTACGAGCAGTACTTC.

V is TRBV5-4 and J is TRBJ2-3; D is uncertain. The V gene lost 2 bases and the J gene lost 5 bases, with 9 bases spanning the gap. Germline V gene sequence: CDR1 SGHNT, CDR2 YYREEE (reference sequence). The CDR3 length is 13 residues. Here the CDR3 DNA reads TGTGCCAGCAGCTTCTCCTCGGTAGATACGCAGTATTTT. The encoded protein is CASSFSSVDTQYF.

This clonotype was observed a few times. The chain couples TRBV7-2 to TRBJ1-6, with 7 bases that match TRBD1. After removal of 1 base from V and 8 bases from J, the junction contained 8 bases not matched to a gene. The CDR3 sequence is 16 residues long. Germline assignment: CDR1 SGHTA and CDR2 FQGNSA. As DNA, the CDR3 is TGTGCCAGCAGCTTAGTAAAACAGGGGAAGCATTCACCCCTCCACTTT. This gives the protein CASSLVKQGKHSPLHF.

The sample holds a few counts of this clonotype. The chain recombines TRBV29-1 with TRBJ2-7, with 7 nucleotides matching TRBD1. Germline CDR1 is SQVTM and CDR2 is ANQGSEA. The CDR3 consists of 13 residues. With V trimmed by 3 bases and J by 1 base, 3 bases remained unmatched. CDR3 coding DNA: TGCAGCGTTGAGACAGGGCAATCCTACGAGCAGTACTTC. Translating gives CSVETGQSYEQYF.